The subject of this entry is one T cell receptor beta chain. Its antigen remains undetermined. Base qualities are not at hand, and no much larger clone is one base apart. This entry belongs to a study of cytomegalovirus exposure and HLA in healthy donors (dated by TCRdb to about 2017). Study-level background: According to an earlier analysis of a few hundred of the donors, 150 million to 200 million T cells yielded some 120 million unique TCR beta sequences and about 300 Gb of sequence data. The study profiled the T cell repertoires of hundreds of subjects by immunosequencing and related them to cytomegalovirus serostatus. Of the approximately 370 genotyped donors, less than 85% were placed in the genetic ancestry cluster associated with self-reported Caucasian donors. Roughly 300 gigabases of sequencing data and roughly 90 million unique TCR sequences were included in an early release covering around 600 HLA-typed donors. To predict cytomegalovirus infection status, the study combined high-throughput TCR immunosequencing, statistical association of individual TCRs with disease status, and machine learning. Across under 500 genotyped donors of the cohort, an average of approximately 240,000 unique TCR beta nucleotide sequences per donor were sequenced, and 15% to 20% of those sequences were non-productive. An earlier analysis of approximately 580 of the donors used high-throughput TCR beta sequencing to judge whether each TCR beta V gene segment behaved as functional or pseudogenic. A later genetic analysis used genome-wide SNP genotypes for about 65% of the roughly 670 donors, treating that subset as a discovery cohort. A separate validation cohort of about 110 different subjects was used in addition to the 666-subject first cohort. Every discovery cohort repertoire had been produced on one sequencing platform. Donor age, sex, ethnicity and CMV serostatus were compiled alongside the repertoire data. Rather than using new phenotypic data, the later analysis identified candidate immune exposures from TCR beta sequences and from how often those sequences occurred across donors. The number of donors typed differed by locus, with roughly 629-640 for A, B, C, DRB1 and DQB1, roughly 520 for DQA1, about 610 for DPA1, and around 460 for DPB1. A later analysis re-analyzed previously published TCR beta repertoires from roughly 600 donors and added high-resolution HLA genotyping to study TCR occurrence patterns. The aim of the study was to test whether cataloging public T cell receptors could identify signatures of past pathogen exposure. Because of strong linkage in the cohort, 4 to 6 DR-DQ haplotypes were treated as single units for association and clustering. HLA typing covered class I and class II loci at four-digit resolution. Overall results and qualifications from the work: In vitro tests confirmed that three of the cytomegalovirus-associated TCR beta chains recognize cytomegalovirus antigens. This cohort had only TCR beta chains sequenced, and the lack of alpha or paired-chain data limited which features could be detected. Compared with equally common non-associated chains, HLA-associated TCR beta chains in a later analysis were more clonally expanded and had lower generation probabilities. For the cohort, immune exposure information was limited to CMV serostatus. In the study, about 150 TCR beta chains were listed as associated with cytomegalovirus. The presence/absence analyses assumed that sequencing depth was roughly uniform across donors, and that assumption may not be true. Because HLA typing was unavailable for some donors at each locus, only the typed subset was used in association tests. While some public TCRs were present in many individuals, most TCR sequences turned up only very rarely across donors. When HLA alleles, especially DR and DQ, strongly co-occurred, attributing TCR associations to individual alleles was difficult. In an earlier analysis of more than 450 of the donors, most TCR beta V segments were observed in productive rearrangements about 87% or about 30% of the time, broadly matching IMGT annotations. Because counts were too low, under 20 rarely observed V segments, including chromosome 9 orphons, were left out of the earlier analysis of 587 of the donors. The sequencing pipeline was judged likely to have produced a cluster of highly shared sequence variants as a technical artifact. According to the authors, the approach could potentially be generalized to other disease states and immunological phenotypes. In both the original and validation cohorts, the classifier was reported to diagnose cytomegalovirus status with high specificity and sensitivity. A further reported finding was that TCR beta sequences accurately predicted the HLA-A and HLA-B alleles for most subjects in the first cohort. A later analysis reported that several top co-occurrence clusters appeared linked to parvovirus B19, influenza, CMV and Epstein-Barr virus. In a later genetic analysis, fewer N-insertions in productive TCRs were reported among donors in an Asian-associated ancestry cluster than the roughly 710-donor mean. Because the 87-base-pair reads could not distinguish some IMGT-functional V segments, including TRBV6-2 and TRBV6-3, those segments were excluded. A later analysis found that TCR association rates varied across HLA loci, with DRB1 alleles showing the most associated TCRs and HLA-C alleles the fewest. In a later genetic analysis, a missense DCLRE1C variant was associated with V-gene and J-gene trimming of TCR beta chains, and the association was replicated in an independent cohort. Correlated functional status among segregating V segments might reflect linkage disequilibrium, but an unknown experimental factor could not be ruled out. A later analysis associated approximately 17,000 TCR beta sequences with specific HLA alleles at a false discovery rate of 0.05. A later analysis found that most CMV-associated TCR beta chains appeared HLA-restricted, with HLA associations seemingly driven largely by CMV exposure.

In total, 600 or so healthy bone marrow donors made up the cohort. At the time of sampling, every cohort member was nominally healthy, though immune exposures that went unrecorded were likely present. The donor tested CMV seronegative and was one of the 352 seronegative cohort members. A peripheral blood sample was provided by each donor, and peripheral blood mononuclear cells were used for TCR beta sequencing. Genomic DNA was extracted from the blood cell samples with the Qiagen DNeasy Blood Extraction Kit. The library was obtained by the immunoSEQ multiplex PCR assay. For the multiplex PCR, a mixture combining 60 forward primers for TCR Vbeta segments and 13 reverse primers for TCR Jbeta segments was used. The CDR3 region of rearranged TCR beta genes was amplified from genomic DNA by a multiplex PCR assay. The amplified TCR beta libraries were sequenced on the Illumina HiSeq System as 87-base-pair reads. Per the source publication's procedure: Across the 670 or so repertoires, a later analysis counted around 80 million unique TCR beta chains, approximately 10 million of which were shared by at least two donors. Raw reads were error-corrected and collapsed into unique sequences by a nearest-neighbor algorithm in which closely related sequences were merged to remove PCR and sequencing errors. To assign V, D and J gene segments, CDR3 sequences were aligned to IMGT reference sequences. For a sequence to be retained, a match of at least six nucleotides to both a V gene segment and a J gene segment was required. Rearrangements were classified as productive when the CDR3 lacked stop codons and remained in frame with V and J, and all other rearrangements were classified as non-productive. Following IMGT convention, CDR3 was defined as the stretch from the second conserved V-encoded cysteine up to the conserved J-encoded phenylalanine. The earlier analysis of about 620 of the donors excluded sequences that lacked an unambiguous match to a single V gene segment. An earlier analysis of fewer than 750 of the donors classified V segments as functional when productive rearrangements were above 56.7% and as segregating when the standard deviation between donors was above 5%. A statistical classification framework was built for diagnosing cytomegalovirus status from the catalog of TCR beta chain sequences. In a later analysis, V and J genes were assigned by comparing TCR nucleotide sequences against IMGT/GENE-DB human TR gene sequences. In a later analysis, CDR3 sequences and most-parsimonious VDJ recombination scenarios were assigned using the TCRdist pipeline. A later analysis defined each TCR beta chain by its CDR3 amino acid sequence plus V-gene family, and excluded reads lacking a unique V-gene family. As a way to deal with suspected cross-contamination and a sequencing artifact, a later analysis dropped 450 to 600 nucleotide sequences that were highly shared and had low generation probability. A later analysis calculated a clonal expansion index for each public chain from normalized within-repertoire ranks of inferred template counts. In a later analysis, generation probabilities were computed with a VDJ recombination model fitted to out-of-frame rearrangements, and the resulting probabilities were checked against IGoR. A later analysis scored TCR-TCR, TCR-HLA and TCR-CMV co-occurrence with hypergeometric tests, applying a repertoire-size bias correction to TCR pairs. To estimate false discovery rates, a later analysis permuted the HLA or CMV assignments 20 times. In a later analysis, co-occurring TCRs were grouped using DBSCAN, with TCRdist sequence similarity added in when clustering inside HLA-allele-positive subsets. Co-occurrence clustering excluded repertoires with fewer than 30,000 or more than 120,000 public chains, plus five with anomalous nucleotide sharing. TCRdb obtained this table from immuneACCESS and retained in-frame rearrangements with V and J assigned. These tables miss some clones; where compared with another copy, unresolved V genes account for less than half of the shortfall, and the remainder is unexplained. V and J calls and clone size are given by that table; D and trimming were obtained from the DNA. This sample is represented by 33,000 or so clones; approximately 91% of them were singletons. The ten top clones hold roughly 3% of the sample.

From a lookup of the germline V gene, CDR1 and CDR2 are SGHVS and FNYEAQ. The junction shows trimming of 4 bases on V and 2 bases on J, plus 21 bases between the germline ends. From its cysteine to its phenylalanine, the CDR3 spans 18 amino acids. Only the CDR3 region is kept as DNA, spanning 54 bases read in frame from base 1. The specimen sequenced was PBMCs. The chain was built from TRBV7-6 and TRBJ1-3; D gene: possibly TRBD1, on 5 matching bases. This receptor was identified in a woman between 18 and 30 years old in good health and CMV-seronegative. This receptor has the CDR3 CASSSTPQGHRTGNTIYF. The DNA sequence reads TGTGCCAGCAGCTCAACTCCGCAGGGCCACCGGACTGGAAACACCATATATTTT.